This T cell receptor beta chain was sequenced during a study of T cell changes during pregnancy in multiple sclerosis. Repertoires were generated with immunoSEQ multiplex PCR, while TCRdb's copy carries only in-frame clones and drops some. The data show about 59,000 clones, approximately 94% seen once. The ends were cut back, 3 bases at V and 4 bases at J, with 11 bases in the middle. Germline loops: CDR1 SNHLY, CDR2 FYNNEI. The CDR3 extends over 14 amino acids. The chain carries TRBV2 and TRBJ2-3, with a possible D match to TRBD2 (6 bases). The TCR was taken from a female donor with multiple sclerosis, enrolled in a pregnancy study. Sequencing was performed on CD8+ T cells from peripheral blood mononuclear cells, taken after pregnancy. The CDR3 DNA reads TGTGCCAGCAGTGATGGCAGGGAGGCAGATACGCAGTATTTT. Translating it yields CASSDGREADTQYF.